Detailed here is one T cell receptor beta chain. The V gene's germline CDR1 is MNHNS and CDR2 SASEGT. The CDR3 is made up of 14 amino acids. The germline V and J ends were trimmed by 1 base and 4 bases, with 11 bases remaining between them. TCRdb passed the 5' RACE reads through MiXCR, listing each CDR3 protein once. The sample yields 170,000 or so distinct CDR3 sequences, about a tenth seen once. This entry belongs to a study of T cells after yellow fever vaccination. This sequence joins TRBV6-1 and TRBJ2-7; a weak D match, TRBD1 (5 bases). The source was CD8+ T cells sorted from PBMCs, collected 45 days after the yellow fever booster vaccination. This TCR derives from a young man who received the YFV17D yellow fever vaccine. The CDR3 DNA is TGTGCCAGCAGTGAAGATCCAGGGTTTTACGAGCAGTACGTC. It codes for CASSEDPGFYEQYV.